This T cell receptor (beta chain) is from a study of blood T cell repertoires in COVID-19. Germline CDR1 SNHLY, CDR2 FYNNEI. The junction had 9 bases not matched to a gene; V was cut back by 8 bases and J by 4 bases. The CDR3 contains 14 residues. Categorization into cohorts depended on clinical history that participants reported. Method: immunoSEQ multiplex PCR; TCRdb's copy keeps in-frame clones and lacks some. The sample contains approximately 360,000 clones, approximately 90% of which appear only once. The TCR sequence derives from a woman aged 25 to 39 with acute COVID-19. Sequencing was done on a sample of PBMCs or T cells enriched from blood (not recorded which). This chain connects TRBV2 to TRBJ1-2; 8 bases fit TRBD1. The CDR3 region has the DNA TGTGCCAGCCACCCGGGACAGGACACCTATGGCTACACCTTC. Residues: CASHPGQDTYGYTF.